Each of the 20 T cell receptor beta chains below was sequenced from the same sample in a study of T-cell reconstitution after alpha-beta-depleted transplantation in children. The authors prepared the TCRbeta library with unique molecular identifiers. In TCRdb, the PCR reads were re-called with MiXCR into one record per CDR3 protein. The table includes about 300,000 distinct CDR3 sequences, about a tenth detected once. The sample in question was PBMCs, obtained before TCRalphabeta/CD19-depleted stem cell transplant. The receptors come from a boy less than two years old with acute myeloid leukemia, due to receive a stem cell transplant.

This chain links TRBV11-2 with TRBJ2-5; D is undetermined. Germline CDR1 is SGHAT and CDR2 is FQNNGV. This CDR3 is built from 13 residues. V lost 5 bases and J lost 4, with 11 bases in between. CDR3 residues: CASSPRYTETQYF. The CDR3 DNA follows: TGTGCCAGCAGCCCCCGCTACACAGAGACCCAGTACTTC.

This clonotype was seen many times. J is TRBJ2-5 and V is TRBV11-1; D perhaps matches TRBD1 (5 bases). The CDR3 is 13 residues long. Germline loops: CDR1 SGHAT, CDR2 FQDESV (reference sequence). V was pared by 3 bases and J by 5 bases, with 10 bases between. CDR3 nucleotides: TGTGCCAGCAGCTTGTGGGGCGCGGAGACCCAGTACTTC. Amino acid sequence: CASSLWGAETQYF.

This clonotype appeared many times. The V and J genes are TRBV11-3 and TRBJ1-1; D remains unclear. Trimming shortened V by 0 bases and J by 5 bases, and 19 bases separated the two germline ends. CDR1 is SGHNT, CDR2 YENEEA, per germline. This CDR3 spans 17 amino acids. Here the CDR3 DNA reads TGTGCCAGCAGCTTAGAGAGGCTGGTCTTTACTGGGACTGAAGCTTTCTTT. Amino acid sequence: CASSLERLVFTGTEAFF. The full variable domain, with the rest looked up from reference TRBV11-3 and TRBJ1-1, is EAGVVQSPRYKIIEKKQPVAFWCNPISGHNTLYWYLQNLGQGPELLIRYENEEAVDDSQLPKDRFSAERLKGVDSTLKIQPAELGDSAVYLCASSLERLVFTGTEAFFGQGTRLTVV.

This clonotype was seen many times. V is TRBV4-3 and J is TRBJ2-3, with unresolved D. Deletions cut 0 bases from V and 2 bases from J, with 15 bases between. CDR1 LGHNA and CDR2 YSLEER come from the germline V gene. The CDR3 runs 17 residues. CDR3 DNA: TGCGCCAGCAGCCAAGATCAGGTACTACTCAACACAGATACGCAGTATTTT. Protein product: CASSQDQVLLNTDTQYF.

A remark on this clonotype: The CDR3 does not end in the conserved phenylalanine or tryptophan, so this is likely a read error. The V and J genes are TRBV18 and TRBJ2-5, with D unresolved. The CDR3 has 14 amino acids. CDR1 is KGHSH and CDR2 is LQKENI in the germline V gene. The V gene lost 3 bases and the J gene lost 5 bases, with 13 bases spanning the gap. CDR3 amino acids: CASSPVGQAETQYC. CDR3 bases: TGTGCCAGCTCACCCGTGGGTCAGGCGGAGACCCAGTACTGC.

In this sample, this clonotype turned up once. One junction end does not reproduce the germline sequence, and a read error may be involved. J is TRBJ1-6 and V is TRBV12-3 or TRBV12-4; D gene unclear. This CDR3 contains 18 residues. CDR3 protein: CAISLEAGSFSYNSPLHF. CDR3 DNA: TGTGCCATCAGTTTAGAGGCAGGATCCTTCTCCTATAATTCACCCCTCCACTTT.

This clonotype was recorded many times. The chain uses TRBV3-1 and TRBJ2-7; 7 nucleotides line up with TRBD2. V shed 5 bases, J shed 3 bases, and the junction held 7 bases outside the gene matches. From germline, CDR1 is LGHDT and CDR2 YNNKEL (reference sequence). The CDR3 is made up of 14 amino acids. CDR3 DNA sequence: TGTGCCAGCAGCTGGCGCGGGAGTTACTACGAGCAGTACTTC. This gives the protein CASSWRGSYYEQYF.

This clonotype appeared many times. The chain uses TRBV29-1 and TRBJ1-2; D is ambiguous. CDR1 and CDR2 from the germline V gene are SQVTM and ANQGSEA. Trimming stripped 1 base from V and 7 bases from J, with 7 bases between. The CDR3 runs to 11 residues. Here the CDR3 reads CSVEAGLGYTF. Written as DNA, the CDR3 is TGCAGCGTTGAAGCCGGGCTTGGCTACACCTTC.

This clonotype was seen a single time. The chain combines TRBV24-1 with TRBJ2-5; D is possibly TRBD1 (5 bases). Germline lookup yields CDR1 KGHDR and CDR2 SFDVKD. Between the trimmed V and J ends, which lost 3 bases and 3 bases, there was a span of 10 bases. This CDR3 has 14 residues. CDR3 sequence (DNA): TGTGCCACCAGTGATATCGACAGAGAAGAGACCCAGTACTTC. Its translation is CATSDIDREETQYF.

Comments on this clonotype: This clone may be a read error of a much larger clone one base away. The V gene is TRBV27, the J gene TRBJ1-5; no firm D call. CDR3 length: 13 residues. Looked up from germline, CDR1 is MNHEY and CDR2 is SMNVEV (reference sequence). In DNA form, the CDR3 reads TGTGCCAGCAGTTTAGACACTGATATGCCCCACCATTTT. Its protein product is CASSLDTDMPHHF.

This clonotype appeared a few times. This sequence joins TRBV20-1 and TRBJ1-5; the D gene is possibly TRBD1 (5 bases). The germline gives CDR1 DFQATT, CDR2 SNEGSKA (reference sequence). V was pared by 4 bases and J by 5 bases, with 12 bases between. There are 13 residues in the CDR3. For the CDR3, the DNA is TGCAGTGCTACACCAGGGCATGATCAGCCCCAGCATTTT. Its protein product is CSATPGHDQPQHF.

As for this clonotype: A single base separates this from a much larger clone, so it may be a read error. Because it lacks the conserved phenylalanine or tryptophan at the end, this CDR3 is likely a read error. J is TRBJ1-5 and V is TRBV5-1; 8 positions match TRBD1. Germline V gene lookup returns CDR1 SGHRS and CDR2 YFSETQ. V lost 0 bases and J lost 1; bases outside the gene matches: 6. The length of the CDR3 is 17 residues. Here the CDR3 reads CASSLGDDRGSNQPQHS. As DNA, the CDR3 is TGCGCCAGCAGCTTGGGTGACGACAGGGGAAGCAATCAGCCCCAGCATTCT.

This clonotype has a handful of counts. The chain links TRBV7-9 to TRBJ2-2, with 8 bases matching TRBD1. The CDR3 has 16 amino acids. Germline V gene lookup returns CDR1 SEHNR and CDR2 FQNEAQ (reference sequence). V gave up 2 bases and J gave up 0 bases; unmatched junction bases: 2. The CDR3 protein is CASSLLQGANTGELFF. CDR3 in DNA: TGTGCCAGCAGCTTACTACAGGGGGCGAACACCGGGGAGCTGTTTTTT.

This clonotype was seen ten or more times. The chain is built from TRBV4-2 and TRBJ2-5; D is perhaps TRBD2 (7 bases). Germline CDR1 is LGHNA and CDR2 is YNFKEQ. The CDR3 spans 17 residues. Trimming removed 2 bases from V and 3 bases from J, with 19 bases in between. Here the CDR3 DNA reads TGTGCCAGCAGCCAACTCTCCCGGGGGGCGGGAGAAGAGACCCAGTACTTC. Its translation is CASSQLSRGAGEETQYF.

This clonotype has at least ten counts. J is TRBJ2-5 and V is TRBV4-3; TRBD2 matches 9 bases. The germline V gene has CDR1 LGHNA and CDR2 YSLEER. V lost 1 base and J lost 1; bases outside the gene matches: 7. The CDR3 has 17 amino acids. CDR3 coding DNA: TGCGCCAGCAGCCAAGGAGCGGGAGGTCCCTTCCAAGAGACCCAGTACTTC. Encoded protein: CASSQGAGGPFQETQYF.

The J gene is TRBJ2-3, the V gene TRBV5-1, with 8 positions matching TRBD1. CDR3 length: 16 residues. Per the germline V gene, CDR1 is SGHRS and CDR2 is YFSETQ. The J segment lost 0 bases and the V segment lost 3 bases, leaving 6 bases of the junction unmatched. The CDR3 region is CASSYHRGTSTDTQYF. The DNA for the CDR3 is TGCGCCAGCAGCTATCACAGGGGGACTAGCACAGATACGCAGTATTTT.

This clonotype was observed at least ten times. The rearrangement links TRBV15 to TRBJ2-7; tentatively, D is TRBD2 (5 bases). The CDR3 contains 16 residues. Germline assignment: CDR1 LNHNV and CDR2 YYDKDF (reference sequence). V dropped 0 bases and J dropped 4 bases, with 16 bases sitting between them. CDR3 sequence reads: CATSRDKEVRIYEQYF. For the CDR3, the DNA is TGTGCCACCAGCAGAGATAAGGAGGTCCGGATTTACGAGCAGTACTTC.

This clonotype has a count of ten or more. The chain has TRBV5-5 and TRBJ2-2; 8 nucleotides match TRBD1. CDR3 size: 15 residues. The germline V gene encodes CDR1 SGHKS and CDR2 YYEKEE (reference sequence). Trimming took 4 bases from V and 5 from J; bases not matched to a gene: 7. The CDR3 DNA sequence: TGTGCCAGCAGCACTGGACAGGGTTATACCGGGGAGCTGTTTTTT. This codes for CASSTGQGYTGELFF.

There are many counts of this clonotype. This chain links TRBV10-3 with TRBJ2-3; D is ambiguous. The CDR3 has 12 residues. Trimming took off 8 bases at V and 5 bases at J, with 11 bases between the two ends. From germline, CDR1 is ENHRY and CDR2 SYGVKD. CDR3 protein: CAISLGIDTQYF. DNA for the CDR3: TGTGCCATCTCACTTGGGATAGATACGCAGTATTTT.

The rearrangement uses TRBV21-1 and TRBJ1-2; the table's D call, TRBD1, was not checked against the DNA. TRBV21-1 is flagged as a pseudogene. The CDR3 covers 11 residues. The DNA for the CDR3 is TGTGCCAGCAAGGGGAACTATGGCTACACCTTC. Translated: CASKGNYGYTF.